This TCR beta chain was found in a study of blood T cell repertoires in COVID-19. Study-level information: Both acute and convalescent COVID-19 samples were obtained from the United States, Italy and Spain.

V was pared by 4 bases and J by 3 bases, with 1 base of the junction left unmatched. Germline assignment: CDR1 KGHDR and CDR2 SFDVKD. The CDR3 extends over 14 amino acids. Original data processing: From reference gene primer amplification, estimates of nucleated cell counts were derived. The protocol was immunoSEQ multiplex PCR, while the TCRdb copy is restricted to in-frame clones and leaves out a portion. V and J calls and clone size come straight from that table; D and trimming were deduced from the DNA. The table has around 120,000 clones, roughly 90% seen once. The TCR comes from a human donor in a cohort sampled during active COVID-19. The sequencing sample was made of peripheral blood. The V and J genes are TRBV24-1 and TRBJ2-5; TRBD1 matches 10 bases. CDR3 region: CATSEGQGKETQYF. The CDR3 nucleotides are TGTGCCACCAGTGAGGGACAGGGGAAAGAGACCCAGTACTTC.